This section outlines one TCR beta chain sequence together with its context. Its antigen remains unknown. This specimen comes from a study of cytomegalovirus exposure and HLA in healthy donors. Study-wide findings and caveats: Certain sequence variants were highly shared and formed a cluster, and this cluster was likely a sequencing artifact. The availability of immune exposure information extended only to CMV serostatus.

Germline V gene sequence: CDR1 GTSNPN, CDR2 SVGIG (reference sequence). Trimming removed 1 base from V and 5 bases from J, with 11 bases in between. The CDR3 covers 14 residues. Use of 60 Vbeta and 13 Jbeta primers characterized the PCR. The method was immunoSEQ multiplex PCR; TCRdb's version includes in-frame clones alone and lacks a portion of them. The profile shows more than 50,000 clones, approximately 71% of them singletons. The receptor's source is a man between 35 and 55 years old in good health and CMV-seropositive. Sequences were obtained from PBMCs. The chain has TRBV30 and TRBJ1-4; possibly TRBD1 for D (6 bases). The CDR3 is CAWSDGQINEKLFF. The CDR3, as DNA: TGTGCCTGGAGTGACGGACAGATAAATGAAAAACTGTTTTTT.